A selection of T cell receptor beta chains follows, all from one sample in a study of early T cells in non-severe SARS-CoV-2 infection. Using its own MiXCR run on the 5' RACE reads, TCRdb lists one record per CDR3 protein. The data contain tens of thousands of distinct CDR3 sequences, roughly a sixth of them seen just once; the ten biggest clones take up less than 15%. Material for sequencing was whole blood. These receptors were collected from an adult who was a healthcare worker with PCR-confirmed SARS-CoV-2 infection or an uninfected control (not recorded which). The CDR3 runs from the conserved cysteine through the conserved F or W. D genes are given only for firm matches. Some rows mark clone size as missing; the rest say once, few, many or name a class of expanded clone.

clone size,J gene,V gene,D gene,CDR3 DNA,CDR3 protein
NA,TRBJ2-7,TRBV4-3,NA,TGCGCCAGCAGCCAAGATGGAGGGGACGACGAGCAGTACTTC,CASSQDGGDDEQYF
many,TRBJ2-1,TRBV12-3/TRBV12-4,NA,TGTGCCAGCAGTTTAGGAGGGGGCAATGAGCAGTTCTTC,CASSLGGGNEQFF
many,TRBJ2-3,TRBV10-3,TRBD2,TGTGCCATCAGTCCCGGGACTAGCGGGAGTGGAAGCACAGATACGCAGTATTTT,CAISPGTSGSGSTDTQYF
few,TRBJ2-7,TRBV6-1,NA,TGTGCCAGCACCCCCTTAAGTGGGGAAGCGGAGCAGTACTTC,CASTPLSGEAEQYF
many,TRBJ1-5,TRBV5-1,NA,TGCGCCAGCAGCCCCCGGGCAGGGCAGCCCCAGCATTTT,CASSPRAGQPQHF
once,TRBJ1-5,TRBV28,NA,TGTGTCAGCACCGACGCGGGGGCAGGAGAGCCCCAGCATTTT,CVSTDAGAGEPQHF
NA,TRBJ1-6,TRBV25-1,NA,TGTGCCAGCAGGAGGGGACGTTCTAATTCACCCCTCCACTTT,CASRRGRSNSPLHF
NA,TRBJ1-5,TRBV9,NA,TGTGCCAGCAGCGTAGGGGGGAGCAATCAGCCCCAGCATTTT,CASSVGGSNQPQHF
many,TRBJ2-1,TRBV30,NA,TGTGCCTGGATCGGGCTCCACCGGGGTGAGCAGTTCTTC,CAWIGLHRGEQFF
few,TRBJ1-1,TRBV6-1,TRBD1,TGTGCCAGCAACAGGGGTCCGAACACTGAAGCTTTCTTT,CASNRGPNTEAFF
NA,TRBJ1-1,TRBV6-2/TRBV6-3,NA,TGTGCCAGCACTTTAGCAGTTTGGGTGAACACTGAAGCTTTCTTT,CASTLAVWVNTEAFF
few,TRBJ2-3,TRBV7-9,NA,TGTGCCAGCAGCTTAGGGAGGGTGACCACAGATACGCAGTATTTT,CASSLGRVTTDTQYF